Here is one T cell receptor (beta chain) with its context. The data were obtained in a study of blood T cell repertoires in COVID-19. Study context: T cells, B-cell-depleted T cells, or PBMCs supplied cDNA or gDNA.

As handled by the study authors: Estimates of nucleated cell counts were drawn from the amplification of reference gene primers. Profiling relied on immunoSEQ multiplex PCR, and the TCRdb table lists in-frame clones only, not all of them. V and J calls and clone size are those listed in that table; D and trimming were worked out from the DNA. The table records 150,000 to 200,000 clones, 75% to 90% of them present only once. Trimming removed 4 bases at V and 3 bases at J, with 16 bases between. CDR1 is SGHAT and CDR2 is FQNNGV in the germline V gene. The CDR3 has 15 residues. The clonotype was recovered from a human donor in a cohort sampled during active COVID-19. Sequenced sample: peripheral blood. The genes are TRBV11-2 and TRBJ2-7; tentative D call: TRBD1 (6 bases). The CDR3: CASSSSTGSGYEQYF. Written as DNA, the CDR3 is TGTGCCAGCAGCTCCTCGACAGGTAGTGGCTACGAGCAGTACTTC.